This T cell receptor (beta chain) was obtained from a study of response to subunit inactivated influenza vaccine. General study results and limits: Authors suggested few new T cells are recruited by each seasonal influenza vaccination.

Germline V CDR1 and CDR2: SGHTA, FQGTGA. The CDR3 runs to 14 residues. TCRdb re-called the RT-PCR reads through MiXCR, storing one row per CDR3 protein. The sample comprises approximately 570,000 distinct CDR3 sequences, 7.6% of which are singletons, and roughly 13% rests with the top ten. Of note for this clonotype: As yet, its antigen is unknown. The junction does not match germline at one end; this may be a read error.

The sequence was collected from a man between 50 and 75 years old who received an inactivated influenza vaccine. The V gene is TRBV7-3, the J gene TRBJ2-7, with D possibly being TRBD2 (6 bases). The specimen comprised PBMCs from blood, sampled less than 25 months after vaccination. This CDR3 reads CASSLGGTTYERYF. The CDR3 region has the DNA TGTGCCAGCAGCTTAGGGGGGACGACCTACGAGCGGTACTTC.